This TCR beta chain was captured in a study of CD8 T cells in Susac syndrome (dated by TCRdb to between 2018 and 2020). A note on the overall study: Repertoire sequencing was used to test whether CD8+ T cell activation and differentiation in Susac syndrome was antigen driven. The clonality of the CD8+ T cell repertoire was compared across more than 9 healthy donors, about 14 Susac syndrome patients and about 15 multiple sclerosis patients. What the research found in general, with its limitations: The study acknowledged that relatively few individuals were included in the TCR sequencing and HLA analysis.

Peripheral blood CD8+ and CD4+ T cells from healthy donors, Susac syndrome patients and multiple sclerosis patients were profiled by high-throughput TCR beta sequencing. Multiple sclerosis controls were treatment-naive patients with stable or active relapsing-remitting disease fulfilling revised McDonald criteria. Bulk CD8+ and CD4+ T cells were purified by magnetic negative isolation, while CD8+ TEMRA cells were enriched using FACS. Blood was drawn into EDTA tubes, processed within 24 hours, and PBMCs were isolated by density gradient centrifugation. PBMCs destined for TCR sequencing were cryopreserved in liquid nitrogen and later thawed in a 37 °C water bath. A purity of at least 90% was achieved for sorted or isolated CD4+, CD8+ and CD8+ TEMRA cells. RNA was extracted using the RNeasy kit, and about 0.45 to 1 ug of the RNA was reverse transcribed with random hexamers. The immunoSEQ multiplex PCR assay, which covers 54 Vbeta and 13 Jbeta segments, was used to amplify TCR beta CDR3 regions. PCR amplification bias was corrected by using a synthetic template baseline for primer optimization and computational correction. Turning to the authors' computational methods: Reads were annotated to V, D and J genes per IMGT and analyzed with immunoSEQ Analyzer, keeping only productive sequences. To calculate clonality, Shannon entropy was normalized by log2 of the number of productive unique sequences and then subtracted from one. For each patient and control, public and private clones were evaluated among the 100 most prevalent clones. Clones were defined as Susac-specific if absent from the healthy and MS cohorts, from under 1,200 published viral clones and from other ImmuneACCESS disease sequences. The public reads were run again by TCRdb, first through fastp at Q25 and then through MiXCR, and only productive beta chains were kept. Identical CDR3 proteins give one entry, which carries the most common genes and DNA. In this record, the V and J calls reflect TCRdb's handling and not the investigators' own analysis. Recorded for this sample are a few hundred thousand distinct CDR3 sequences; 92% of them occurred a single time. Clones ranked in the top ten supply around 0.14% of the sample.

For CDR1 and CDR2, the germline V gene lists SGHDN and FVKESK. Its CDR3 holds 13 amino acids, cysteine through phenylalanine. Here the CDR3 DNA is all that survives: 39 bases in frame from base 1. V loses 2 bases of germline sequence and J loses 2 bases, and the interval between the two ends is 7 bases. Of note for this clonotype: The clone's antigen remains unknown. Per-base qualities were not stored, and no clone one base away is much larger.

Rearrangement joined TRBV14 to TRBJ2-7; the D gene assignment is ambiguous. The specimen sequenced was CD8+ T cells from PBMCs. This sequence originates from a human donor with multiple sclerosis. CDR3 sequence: CASSQLGPYEQYF. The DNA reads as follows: TGTGCCAGCAGCCAATTAGGCCCCTACGAGCAGTACTTC.